One and the same sample provided the 27 T cell receptor beta chains below, sequenced in a study of OX40 agonist ivuxolimab in advanced cancers. Here immunoSEQ multiplex PCR was the method, and the copy in TCRdb shows in-frame clones only, minus some. The repertoire consists of tens of thousands of clones, with just over 90% occurring once and the leading ten covering roughly 0.5%. The sequences come from CD4+ or CD8+ T cells sorted from blood, collected in a trial of the OX40 agonist ivuxolimab. These receptors were collected from an adult with an advanced solid tumor such as melanoma, head and neck, liver or kidney cancer.

The chain is built from TRBV13 and TRBJ2-2, with TRBD1 matching over 9 bases. The CDR3 has 15 residues. Germline V gives CDR1 PRHDT, CDR2 FYEKMQ (reference sequence). V shed 5 bases, J shed 6 bases, and the junction held 7 bases outside the gene matches. This CDR3 is CASSTGTGRAGELFF. CDR3 coding DNA: TGTGCCAGCAGCACCGGGACAGGGAGGGCCGGGGAGCTGTTTTTT.

This sequence joins TRBV9 and TRBJ2-1; D is ambiguous. Germline V lookup: CDR1 SGDLS, CDR2 YYNGEE. There are 13 residues in the CDR3. V lost 0 bases and J 9 bases, leaving 10 bases between the germline ends. The CDR3 loop reads CASSVALESEQFF. CDR3 coding DNA: TGTGCCAGCAGCGTAGCTTTGGAGAGTGAGCAGTTCTTC.

V usage is TRBV16 and J usage is TRBJ2-7, with TRBD2 as a possible D gene (5 bases). CDR1 and CDR2 (germline): KGHSY, FQNENV. V was clipped by 1 base and J by 6 bases, with 22 bases between them. The CDR3 sequence is 17 residues long. This chain's CDR3 is CASSQFQAVSREGEQYF. CDR3 DNA sequence: TGTGCCAGCAGCCAATTTCAGGCAGTCTCCAGAGAGGGCGAGCAGTACTTC.

V usage is TRBV11-3 and J usage is TRBJ2-7; TRBD1 matches at 7 bases. After removal of 5 bases from V and 5 bases from J, the junction contained 3 bases not matched to a gene. There are 12 residues in the CDR3. Germline V gene lookup returns CDR1 SGHNT and CDR2 YENEEA. In nucleotides, the CDR3 is TGTGCCAGCAGCCGCGACAGGGACGAGCAGTACTTC. Protein product: CASSRDRDEQYF.

Written as DNA, the CDR3 is TGTGCCAGCAGCCCGTTCATGGCTAGCGGGAGCTCCTACGAGCAGTACTTC. Amino acid sequence: CASSPFMASGSSYEQYF. This chain uses TRBV11-2 with TRBJ2-7, with 10 positions matching TRBD2. The CDR3 length is 17 residues. The germline V gene has CDR1 SGHAT and CDR2 FQNNGV. Trimming removed 5 bases from V and 0 bases from J; junction bases left unmatched: 10. Complete variable domain (other parts from reference TRBV11-2 and TRBJ2-7): EAGVAQSPRYKIIEKRQSVAFWCNPISGHATLYWYQQILGQGPKLLIQFQNNGVVDDSQLPKDRFSAERLKGVDSTLKIQPAKLEDSAVYLCASSPFMASGSSYEQYFGPGTRLTVT.

The rearrangement joins TRBV6-1 to TRBJ2-7; maybe TRBD2 (6 bases). Germline-derived CDR1 and CDR2 are MNHNS and SASEGT. V shed 6 bases and J shed 0 bases, with 9 bases lying between them. The CDR3 runs to 13 residues. CDR3 loop: CASSGGISYEQYF. DNA of the CDR3: TGTGCCAGCAGCGGCGGGATCTCCTACGAGCAGTACTTC.

The rearrangement joins TRBV6-1 to TRBJ1-5; no clear D. Trimming removed 8 bases at V and 2 bases at J, with 10 bases between. The CDR3 contains 13 residues. Germline-derived CDR1 and CDR2 are MNHNS and SASEGT. The CDR3 coding sequence is TGTGCCAGCCGTGCTCTGGGCAATCAGCCCCAGCATTTT. Protein product: CASRALGNQPQHF.

The chain joins TRBV30 to TRBJ2-7, with D possibly matching TRBD2 (7 bases). CDR3 size: 11 residues. Germline lookup yields CDR1 GTSNPN and CDR2 SVGIG (reference sequence). V was cut by 5 bases and J by 4 bases, with 9 bases left in between. Written as DNA, the CDR3 is TGTGCCTGGCGGGGGGCGTACGAGCAGTACTTC. Amino acids: CAWRGAYEQYF.

V and J are TRBV30 and TRBJ1-4, with no clear D. The CDR3 contains 15 residues. V lost 0 bases and J 0 bases, leaving 8 bases between the germline ends. Germline V gives CDR1 GTSNPN, CDR2 SVGIG (reference sequence). The CDR3 region is CAWSVRRATNEKLFF. CDR3 coding DNA: TGTGCCTGGAGTGTACGAAGGGCAACTAATGAAAAACTGTTTTTT.

V usage is TRBV19 and J usage is TRBJ2-4; D is undetermined. In germline, CDR1 is LNHDA, CDR2 SQIVND (reference sequence). With 1 base removed from V and 6 bases from J, the gap between germline ends came to 7 bases. This CDR3 is 13 amino acids long. CDR3 loop: CASSIVGVNIQYF. CDR3 DNA: TGTGCCAGTAGTATAGTTGGGGTAAACATTCAGTACTTC.

This sequence joins TRBV6-1 and TRBJ1-2; TRBD1 is a possible D gene (6 bases). CDR1 is MNHNS and CDR2 is SASEGT in the germline V gene. V was cut by 8 bases and J by 2 bases, with 6 bases left in between. This CDR3 contains 11 residues. This CDR3 is CASGQNYGYTF. The CDR3 DNA sequence: TGTGCCAGCGGACAGAACTATGGCTACACCTTC.

This chain joins TRBV6-6 and TRBJ2-1, with TRBD2 matching 12 bases. CDR3 size: 15 residues. The junction had 7 bases not matched to a gene; V was cut back by 6 bases and J by 7 bases. Germline lookup yields CDR1 MNHNY and CDR2 SVGAGI (reference sequence). CDR3 nucleotide sequence: TGTGCCAGCAGCCGACTAGCGGGGGAGCTGAATGAGCAGTTCTTC. Its protein product is CASSRLAGELNEQFF.

CDR3 sequence reads: CASPAGISGNTIYF. DNA of the CDR3: TGTGCCAGCCCGGCAGGCATCTCTGGAAACACCATATATTTT. The rearrangement links TRBV6-1 to TRBJ1-3, with D unresolved. V shed 8 bases and J shed 0 bases, with 11 bases lying between them. There are 14 residues in the CDR3. Germline V gene sequence: CDR1 MNHNS, CDR2 SASEGT.

The rearrangement uses TRBV19 and TRBJ2-7; 8 bases align to TRBD2. CDR1 LNHDA and CDR2 SQIVND come from the germline V gene (reference sequence). V lost 3 bases, J lost 7 bases, and 17 bases stayed unmatched. CDR3 size: 17 residues. The CDR3 region has the DNA TGTGCCAGTAGTATCCTTCCCCGCGGGAGGCTCTCCCAGGAGCAGTACTTC. It specifies CASSILPRGRLSQEQYF.

The chain carries TRBV29-1 and TRBJ2-1; 9 nucleotides line up with TRBD2. V was clipped by 7 bases and J by 5 bases; unmatched bases: 12. From germline, CDR1 is SQVTM and CDR2 ANQGSEA. The CDR3 totals 15 residues. The CDR3 reads CSGTILAGPDNEQFF. The CDR3 DNA reads as TGCAGCGGGACGATTCTAGCGGGGCCCGACAATGAGCAGTTCTTC.

The chain carries TRBV2 and TRBJ2-5; the D gene is possibly TRBD1 (6 bases). The V end was cut by 2 bases, the J end by 0 bases, with 13 bases between. CDR1 and CDR2 (germline): SNHLY, FYNNEI. The CDR3 runs 16 residues. The CDR3 spells CASSEYGQGYQETQYF. Here the CDR3 DNA reads TGTGCCAGCAGTGAATATGGGCAGGGGTACCAAGAGACCCAGTACTTC.

The V call is TRBV5-1, the J call TRBJ2-5, with D possibly being TRBD2 (6 bases). V was clipped by 0 bases and J by 2 bases, with 14 bases between them. This CDR3 region has 16 residues. Per germline, CDR1 SGHRS and CDR2 YFSETQ. CDR3 in amino acids: CASSLGAGFGQETQYF. CDR3 nucleotides: TGCGCCAGCAGCTTGGGGGCGGGGTTCGGACAAGAGACCCAGTACTTC.

J is TRBJ2-4 and V is TRBV27, with D unresolved. Deletions cut 6 bases from V and 3 bases from J, with 15 bases between. The CDR3 is 15 amino acids. Per the germline V gene, CDR1 is MNHEY and CDR2 is SMNVEV (reference sequence). CDR3 DNA sequence: TGTGCCAGCAGGGTTATATCTAGTGGCAAAAACATTCAGTACTTC. This translates into CASRVISSGKNIQYF.

The chain carries TRBV29-1 and TRBJ1-5; D is unclear. The CDR3 covers 13 residues. V was trimmed by 3 bases and J by 6 bases, leaving 12 bases between them. Germline lookup yields CDR1 SQVTM and CDR2 ANQGSEA. CDR3 in DNA: TGCAGCGTTGAGGGAACGGCAGGTCAGCCCCAGCATTTT. Residues: CSVEGTAGQPQHF.

The J gene is TRBJ1-2, the V gene TRBV25-1; 7 bases line up with TRBD1. The CDR3 has 15 residues. Germline-derived CDR1 and CDR2 are MGHDK and SYGVNS. J was trimmed by 10 bases and V by 1 base; bases with no gene match: 12. CDR3: CASSEFGRGINLYTF. DNA for the CDR3: TGTGCCAGCAGTGAATTCGGCAGGGGGATAAATCTCTACACCTTC.

CDR3 sequence reads: CASSLFPGENSPLHF. The CDR3, as DNA: TGTGCCAGCAGCTTATTCCCAGGGGAAAATTCACCCCTCCACTTT. V and J are TRBV7-3 and TRBJ1-6; D possibly corresponds to TRBD1 (6 bases). CDR1 and CDR2 from the germline V gene are SGHTA and FQGTGA. The V end was cut by 2 bases, the J end by 7 bases, with 12 bases between. The CDR3 runs to 15 residues.

In its sample, this clone was seen once. The chain employs TRBV6-6 and TRBJ2-4; D possibly corresponds to TRBD1 (5 bases). The CDR3 runs to 13 residues. Germline loops: CDR1 MNHNY, CDR2 SVGAGI (reference sequence). The V end lost 0 bases, the J end lost 8 bases, and 8 bases lay between the germline ends. The CDR3 here is CASSYSIGDIQYF. In nucleotides, the CDR3 is TGTGCCAGCAGTTACTCGATAGGGGACATTCAGTACTTC.

V gene TRBV5-4 combines with J gene TRBJ2-2, with D possibly being TRBD1 (8 bases). CDR3 length equals 18 residues. V lost 4 bases to trimming and J lost 3 bases, with 22 bases between them. Germline V gene data show CDR1 as SGHNT and CDR2 as YYREEE (reference sequence). CDR3 nucleotide sequence: TGTGCCAGCAGCGGGGGCGGGGGACAGGCTCGTTACACCGGGGAGCTGTTTTTT. As protein: CASSGGGGQARYTGELFF.

The chain recombines TRBV10-3 with TRBJ1-3; tentatively, D is TRBD1 (6 bases). The CDR3 covers 14 residues. The V end lost 6 bases, the J end lost 4 bases, and 13 bases lay between the germline ends. CDR1 is ENHRY and CDR2 is SYGVKD in the germline V gene. CDR3 loop: CAIRTQGRGNTIYF. As DNA, the CDR3 is TGTGCCATCAGAACACAGGGTAGGGGAAACACCATATATTTT.

This clone has a single count. The chain carries TRBV7-6 and TRBJ1-1, with TRBD1 as a possible D gene (5 bases). Germline V gene sequence: CDR1 SGHVS, CDR2 FNYEAQ. This CDR3 is built from 15 residues. V lost 1 base and J 6 bases, leaving 15 bases between the germline ends. The CDR3 coding sequence is TGTGCCAGCAGCTTAGTTGGGGGTATTTTCGCTGAAGCTTTCTTT. Its translation is CASSLVGGIFAEAFF.

This sequence joins TRBV5-8 and TRBJ1-5, with 10 bases aligning to TRBD1. This CDR3 is built from 16 residues. V gave up 4 bases and J gave up 7 bases; unmatched junction bases: 11. Per the germline V gene, CDR1 is SGHTS and CDR2 is YDEGEE. CDR3 bases: TGTGCCAGCAGCCCGGCCGGGACAGGGGTCAGGCAGCCCCAGCATTTT. It is translated as CASSPAGTGVRQPQHF. Variable domain in full (rest from reference TRBV5-8 and TRBJ1-5): EAGVTQSPTHLIKTRGQQATLRCSPISGHTSVYWYQQALGLGLQFLLWYDEGEERNRGNFPPRFSGRQFPNYSSELNVNALELEDSALYLCASSPAGTGVRQPQHFGDGTRLSIL.

The V gene is TRBV25-1, the J gene TRBJ2-7; D is perhaps TRBD2 (5 bases). CDR1 MGHDK and CDR2 SYGVNS come from the germline V gene. This CDR3 is built from 14 residues. V shed 6 bases and J shed 9 bases, with 21 bases lying between them. CDR3 nucleotide sequence: TGTGCCAGCAGCCCCATCGGGGATCACACGAGGCAGTACTTC. Translating gives CASSPIGDHTRQYF.